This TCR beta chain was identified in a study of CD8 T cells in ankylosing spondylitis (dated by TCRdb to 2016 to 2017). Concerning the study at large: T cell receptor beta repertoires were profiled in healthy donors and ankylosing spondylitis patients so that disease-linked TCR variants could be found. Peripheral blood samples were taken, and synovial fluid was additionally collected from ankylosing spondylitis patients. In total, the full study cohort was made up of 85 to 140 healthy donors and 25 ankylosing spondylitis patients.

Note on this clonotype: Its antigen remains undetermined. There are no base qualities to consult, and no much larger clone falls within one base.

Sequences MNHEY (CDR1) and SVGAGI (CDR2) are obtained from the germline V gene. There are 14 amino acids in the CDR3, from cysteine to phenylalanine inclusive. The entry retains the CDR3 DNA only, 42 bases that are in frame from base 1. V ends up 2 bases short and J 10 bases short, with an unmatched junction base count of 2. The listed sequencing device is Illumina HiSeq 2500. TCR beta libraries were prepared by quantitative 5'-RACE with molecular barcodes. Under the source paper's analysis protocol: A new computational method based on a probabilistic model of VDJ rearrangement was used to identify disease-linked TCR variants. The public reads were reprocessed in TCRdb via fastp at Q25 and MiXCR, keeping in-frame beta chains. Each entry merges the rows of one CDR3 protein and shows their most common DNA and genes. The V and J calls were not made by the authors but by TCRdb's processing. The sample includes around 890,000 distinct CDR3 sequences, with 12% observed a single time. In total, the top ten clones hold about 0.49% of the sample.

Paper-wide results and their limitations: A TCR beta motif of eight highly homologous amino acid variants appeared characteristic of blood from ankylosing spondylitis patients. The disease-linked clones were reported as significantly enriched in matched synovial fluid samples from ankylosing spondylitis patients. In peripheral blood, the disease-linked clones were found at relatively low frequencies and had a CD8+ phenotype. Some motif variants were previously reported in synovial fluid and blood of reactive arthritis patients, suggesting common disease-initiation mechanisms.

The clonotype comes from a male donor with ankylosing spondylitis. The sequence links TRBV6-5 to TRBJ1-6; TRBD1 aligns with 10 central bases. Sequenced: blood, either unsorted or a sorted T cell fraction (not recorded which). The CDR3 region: CASSYGQGESPLHF. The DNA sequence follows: TGTGCCAGCAGTTACGGACAGGGGGAGTCACCCCTCCACTTT.